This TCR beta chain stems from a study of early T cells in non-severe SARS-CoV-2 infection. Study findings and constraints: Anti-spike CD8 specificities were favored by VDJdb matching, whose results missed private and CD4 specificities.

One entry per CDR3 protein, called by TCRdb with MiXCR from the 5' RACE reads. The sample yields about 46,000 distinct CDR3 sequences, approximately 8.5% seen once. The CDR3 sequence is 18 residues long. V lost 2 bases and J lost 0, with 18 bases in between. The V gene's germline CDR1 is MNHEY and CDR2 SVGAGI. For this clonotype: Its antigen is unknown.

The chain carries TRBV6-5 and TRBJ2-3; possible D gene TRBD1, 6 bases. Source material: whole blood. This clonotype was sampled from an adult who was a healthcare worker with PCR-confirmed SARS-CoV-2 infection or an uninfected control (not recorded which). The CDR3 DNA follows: TGTGCCAGCAGTTACGGCAGGGGAGCATTCCCTAGCACAGATACGCAGTATTTT. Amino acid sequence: CASSYGRGAFPSTDTQYF.